This entry concerns a single T cell receptor beta chain. This record comes from a study of blood T cell repertoires in COVID-19. Study at large: PBMCs, B-cell-depleted T cells, or T cells provided the cDNA or gDNA that made up the material.

Per the original data handling: The assay estimated nucleated cells by amplifying reference gene primers. Libraries were prepared by immunoSEQ multiplex PCR; TCRdb keeps only in-frame clonotypes and omits some of them. V and J calls and clone size follow that table, whereas D and trimming were derived from the DNA. The repertoire has 250,000 or so clones, 90% of them found once; the top ten carry 0.85% to 0.95%. This CDR3 spans 15 amino acids. The V end was cut by 5 bases, the J end by 1 base, with 12 bases between. Germline CDR1 MDHEN, CDR2 SYDVKM. A case of COVID-19 had been met by exposed participants within 2 weeks before study entry.

This clonotype was obtained from a man in his forties or fifties who had been exposed to COVID-19. The chain combines TRBV28 with TRBJ1-3, with D perhaps matching TRBD1 (5 bases). The sequencing sample was made of PBMCs or T cells enriched from blood (not recorded which). CDR3 sequence reads: CASSPPGSSGNTIYF. CDR3 sequence (DNA): TGTGCCAGCAGTCCCCCAGGGTCTTCTGGAAACACCATATATTTT. The whole variable domain, filled in from reference TRBV28 and TRBJ1-3, reads DVKVTQSSRYLVKRTGEKVFLECVQDMDHENMFWYRQDPGLGLRLIYFSYDVKMKEKGDIPEGYSVSREKKERFSLILESASTNQTSMYLCASSPPGSSGNTIYFGEGSWLTVV.